This T cell receptor beta chain appears in the sequencing data of a study of CD8 T cells in ankylosing spondylitis. Quantitative barcoded 5'-RACE was used to prepare TCR beta libraries. A single record per CDR3 protein comes from TCRdb applying MiXCR to the 5' RACE reads. Altogether approximately 220,000 distinct CDR3 sequences are present, about 26% being singletons, with the ten largest covering approximately 6.6%. This clonotype was seen many times. The germline V and J ends were trimmed by 2 bases and 7 bases, with 17 bases remaining between them. The CDR3 contains 15 residues. Sequenced input: blood, either unsorted or a sorted T cell fraction (not recorded which). The sequence was collected from a male donor with ankylosing spondylitis or in good health (not recorded which). The chain has TRBV12-3 or TRBV12-4 and TRBJ1-2, with a possible D match to TRBD1 (6 bases). This chain's CDR3 is CASSLSRTGQGGYTF. DNA of the CDR3: TGTGCCAGCAGTTTATCGAGAACAGGGCAGGGTGGCTACACCTTC.